The 3 T cell receptor beta chains listed next were all sequenced from one sample in a study of blood T cells in healthy people across ages. PCR was performed a second time for roughly 6 to 12 cycles using a sample-barcoded 5' primer and a J-beta primer mix. TCRdb recomputed calls from the 5' RACE reads with MiXCR, one row per CDR3 protein. This table holds roughly 2 million distinct CDR3 sequences, 49% found once. Sequencing was performed on blood. The source of these receptors is a woman aged 40 to 50 in good health.

This clonotype was seen more than once but under ten times. The chain uses TRBV4-1 and TRBJ2-3; no clear D gene. The CDR3 totals 16 residues. The ends were cut back, 1 base at V and 6 bases at J, with 17 bases in the middle. Germline assignment: CDR1 MGHRA and CDR2 YSYEKL. CDR3 nucleotides: TGCGCCAGCAGCCAAGTAGACGGGCCCGTAGGGGATACGCAGTATTTT. Its translation is CASSQVDGPVGDTQYF.

The rearrangement uses TRBV2 and TRBJ2-5; D gene ambiguous. V was pared by 10 bases and J by 1 base, with 13 bases between. The CDR3 extends over 13 amino acids. The germline CDR1 and CDR2 sequences are SNHLY and FYNNEI. CDR3 DNA: TGTGCCACCCAACGGCCAGGCCAAGAGACCCAGTACTTC. This gives the protein CATQRPGQETQYF.

Details on this clonotype: A junction boundary mismatches the germline segment, possibly from a read error. The rearrangement joins TRBV28 to TRBJ2-5, with 12 bases matching TRBD2. Germline CDR1 is MDHEN and CDR2 is SYDVKM. CDR3 length: 17 residues. The CDR3 protein is CASIGVRRLAGVETQYF. CDR3 DNA sequence: TGTGCTAGCATAGGGGTACGGAGACTAGCGGGGGTGGAGACCCAGTACTTC.